The clone carrying this TCR beta chain has just one count. RNA amounts of roughly 0.45 to 1 ug underwent reverse transcription with random hexamers. TCRdb reprocessed the immunoSEQ multiplex PCR reads with MiXCR, giving one entry per CDR3 protein. The sample comprises approximately 100,000 distinct CDR3 sequences, about 95% of which are singletons, and more than 0.095% rests with the top ten. The source of the sample is a study of CD8 T cells in Susac syndrome. Germline V gene sequence: CDR1 SGHTA, CDR2 FQGNSA. This CDR3 spans 13 amino acids. V gave up 4 bases and J gave up 7 bases; unmatched junction bases: 4.

The clonotype comes from a human donor in good health. This chain uses TRBV7-2 with TRBJ1-5; 7 positions agree with TRBD1. Sequenced: CD4+ T cells from PBMCs. In nucleotides, the CDR3 is TGTGCCAGCAGCTCAACAGGGGTCCAGCCCCAGCATTTT. Protein product: CASSSTGVQPQHF. Full variable domain (missing parts from reference TRBV7-2 and TRBJ1-5): GAGVSQSPSNKVTEKGKDVELRCDPISGHTALYWYRQSLGQGLEFLIYFQGNSAPDKSGLPSDRFSAERTGGSVSTLTIQRTQQEDSAVYLCASSSTGVQPQHFGDGTRLSIL.